Presented here are 8 T cell receptor beta chains from one specimen sequenced in a study of CD8+ T cells in alopecia areata. Described treatment: oral pan-JAK inhibitor, 5-10 mg twice daily. Extracted from the samples, RNA was reverse transcribed into cDNA to serve as the sequencing template. Sequencing was performed with immunoSEQ multiplex PCR; in TCRdb, only in-frame clones are kept and a portion is missing. The table includes 200,000 or so clones, 55% to 75% detected once. The specimen comprised CD4+ T cells sorted from blood, sampled at week 24, from a patient treated with tofacitinib. Every receptor here comes from a human donor with alopecia areata.

The rearrangement uses TRBV13 and TRBJ2-2; tentative D call: TRBD1 (6 bases). The CDR3 extends over 15 amino acids. Trimming took 2 bases from V and 6 from J, leaving 13 bases between them. The V gene's germline CDR1 is PRHDT and CDR2 FYEKMQ (reference sequence). The CDR3 DNA is TGTGCCAGCAGCTTATTTACAGGGTTGGCCGGGGAGCTGTTTTTT. It codes for CASSLFTGLAGELFF. Full variable domain (outside the CDR3, taken from reference TRBV13 and TRBJ2-2): AAGVIQSPRHLIKEKRETATLKCYPIPRHDTVYWYQQGPGQDPQFLISFYEKMQSDKGSIPDRFSAQQFSDYHSELNMSSLELGDSALYFCASSLFTGLAGELFFGEGSRLTVL.

J is TRBJ2-3 and V is TRBV2; 8 bases align to TRBD2. CDR1 is SNHLY, CDR2 FYNNEI, per germline. The CDR3 has 18 amino acids. J lost 4 bases, V lost 5 bases, and 17 bases had no gene match. Here the CDR3 DNA reads TGTGCCAGCAGTACGAAGCCAGCGGGAGTCAACAGCGCAGATACGCAGTATTTT. It yields the protein CASSTKPAGVNSADTQYF.

The gene calls are TRBV25-1 and TRBJ2-7; 7 bases are shared with TRBD1. CDR1 is MGHDK and CDR2 is SYGVNS in the germline V gene. The V gene end was trimmed by 3 bases and the J gene end by 0 bases; junction bases not matched to a gene: 5. The CDR3 contains 15 residues. Written as DNA, the CDR3 is TGTGCCAGCAGTGACCCGGGACAGAACTCCTACGAGCAGTACTTC. This gives the protein CASSDPGQNSYEQYF.

The V gene is TRBV5-1, the J gene TRBJ2-5, with D possibly being TRBD2 (5 bases). This CDR3 spans 12 amino acids. Trimming took 6 bases from V and 7 from J, leaving 13 bases between them. Germline V gene lookup returns CDR1 SGHRS and CDR2 YFSETQ. The DNA for the CDR3 is TGCGCCAGCATGGACCCAGAGGGGACCCAGTACTTC. Protein product: CASMDPEGTQYF. The full variable domain, in which reference TRBV5-1 and TRBJ2-5 provide the parts outside the CDR3, is KAGVTQTPRYLIKTRGQQVTLSCSPISGHRSVSWYQQTPGQGLQFLFEYFSETQRNKGNFPGRFSGRQFSNSRSEMNVSTLELGDSALYLCASMDPEGTQYFGPGTRLLVL.

This clone has just a few counts. The chain recombines TRBV4-3 with TRBJ2-1; D is perhaps TRBD1 or TRBD2 (5 bases each). Germline CDR1 is LGHNA and CDR2 is YSLEER. V lost 4 bases and J lost 11, with 18 bases in between. The CDR3 contains 14 residues. CDR3 in amino acids: CASSPARGTGKQFF. The DNA of the CDR3 is TGCGCCAGCAGCCCCGCGAGGGGCACAGGAAAGCAGTTCTTC.

The chain has TRBV4-3 and TRBJ2-3, with 11 nucleotides matching TRBD2. V shed 1 base, J shed 4 bases, and the junction held 1 base outside the gene matches. Germline V gene data show CDR1 as LGHNA and CDR2 as YSLEER. The CDR3 is 15 amino acids. The CDR3 spells CASSQVSGRADTQYF. The CDR3 region has the DNA TGCGCCAGCAGCCAAGTTAGCGGGAGGGCAGATACGCAGTATTTT.

The chain employs TRBV15 and TRBJ2-5; TRBD1 matches at 8 bases. This CDR3 has 13 residues. The V gene end was trimmed by 5 bases and the J gene end by 5 bases; junction bases not matched to a gene: 4. Germline V gene data show CDR1 as LNHNV and CDR2 as YYDKDF (reference sequence). CDR3 in DNA: TGTGCCACCAGCCCCCGGACAGGGGAGACCCAGTACTTC. Its protein is CATSPRTGETQYF.

A few counts support this clone. The chain links TRBV5-1 to TRBJ2-7; 8 nucleotides agree with TRBD1. There are 16 residues in the CDR3. After removal of 0 bases from V and 2 bases from J, the junction contained 7 bases not matched to a gene. Germline V gene sequence: CDR1 SGHRS, CDR2 YFSETQ. The CDR3 bases are TGCGCCAGCAGCTTGGCCGACGGACAGGGAACCTACGAGCAGTACTTC. This sequence encodes CASSLADGQGTYEQYF.